The 17 T cell receptor beta chains below come from one sample, sequenced in a study of T cells in Graves' hyperthyroidism and ophthalmopathy. TCR beta CDR3 regions were amplified from RNA. Researchers ran a first-round RT-PCR on the TCR CDR3 using the HTBI primer set. One entry per CDR3 protein, called by TCRdb with MiXCR from the multiplex PCR reads. Here the sample spans around 700,000 distinct CDR3 sequences, roughly 20% being singletons. Input material: blood. The receptor source for this set is a woman between 45 and 60 years old with Graves' hyperthyroidism that later progressed to Graves' ophthalmopathy.

The chain couples TRBV10-1 to TRBJ1-5; D remains unclear. The ends were cut back, 11 bases at V and 3 bases at J, with 8 bases in the middle. The CDR3 sequence is 11 residues long. Germline V gene sequence: CDR1 WNHNN, CDR2 SYGVQD (reference sequence). CDR3 in DNA: TGCGCCGGGCAATTCAATCAGCCCCAGCATTTT. Translation gives CAGQFNQPQHF.

This clonotype was seen more than once but under ten times. The chain couples TRBV9 to TRBJ2-2; D is perhaps TRBD1 or TRBD2 (5 bases each). V lost 0 bases to trimming and J lost 0 bases, with 9 bases between them. This CDR3 spans 16 amino acids. Germline V gene lookup returns CDR1 SGDLS and CDR2 YYNGEE. In DNA form, the CDR3 reads TGTGCCAGCAGCGTAGAAGTGGGGGCGAACACCGGGGAGCTGTTTTTT. Its protein product is CASSVEVGANTGELFF.

This chain joins TRBV5-1 and TRBJ2-1; 11 bases map to TRBD1. In germline, CDR1 is SGHRS, CDR2 YFSETQ. This CDR3 region has 19 residues. J gave up 8 bases and V 0 bases, and 16 bases lay outside the gene matches. The CDR3 protein is CASSLARFTGTGGTDEQFF. CDR3 in DNA: TGCGCCAGCAGCTTGGCCAGGTTCACCGGGACAGGGGGTACGGATGAGCAGTTCTTC.

This clonotype was seen at least ten times. V gene TRBV12-3 or TRBV12-4 combines with J gene TRBJ2-2, with TRBD2 identical over 12 bases. The J segment lost 4 bases and the V segment lost 6 bases, leaving 12 bases of the junction unmatched. The CDR3 spans 18 residues. CDR3 DNA sequence: TGTGCCAGCAGATCTAGCGGGGGGGCTCGACGGGGCACCGGGGAGCTGTTTTTT. This translates into CASRSSGGARRGTGELFF.

Ten or more counts support this clonotype. V is TRBV6-5 and J is TRBJ2-2, with 7 nucleotides matching TRBD2. In germline, CDR1 is MNHEY, CDR2 SVGAGI. Trimming at V came to 2 bases and at J to 0 bases, leaving 3 bases not matched to a gene. The CDR3 sequence is 16 residues long. CDR3 DNA sequence: TGTGCCAGCAGTTACGACCGGGGGGCGAACACCGGGGAGCTGTTTTTT. Translated, it gives CASSYDRGANTGELFF.

The chain couples TRBV9 to TRBJ1-1, with D possibly TRBD1 on 6 matching bases. Deletions cut 4 bases from V and 6 bases from J, with 19 bases between. The CDR3 runs to 15 residues. From germline, CDR1 is SGDLS and CDR2 YYNGEE. The CDR3 sequence: CASSLRDTGTAEAFF. In nucleotides, the CDR3 is TGTGCCAGCAGCCTCAGGGACACCGGGACGGCTGAAGCTTTCTTT.

This clonotype was recorded a few times. The J gene is TRBJ1-1, the V gene TRBV10-1; D is uncertain. Trimming took off 4 bases at V and 0 bases at J, with 12 bases between the two ends. This CDR3 spans 15 amino acids. Per the germline V gene, CDR1 is WNHNN and CDR2 is SYGVQD (reference sequence). The CDR3 protein is CASSAKRSMNTEAFF. CDR3 coding DNA: TGCGCCAGCAGTGCGAAACGTTCAATGAACACTGAAGCTTTCTTT.

This clonotype was counted many times. The chain combines TRBV11-2 with TRBJ2-5; D is uncertain. V lost 3 bases and J 4 bases, leaving 6 bases between the germline ends. The CDR3 totals 12 residues. Per the germline V gene, CDR1 is SGHAT and CDR2 is FQNNGV. The CDR3 spells CASSFDAETQYF. CDR3 bases: TGTGCCAGCAGCTTTGACGCAGAGACCCAGTACTTC.

This clonotype has just a few counts. The V and J genes are TRBV29-1 and TRBJ2-3; 8 bases match TRBD2. The CDR3 spans 17 residues. From germline, CDR1 is SQVTM and CDR2 ANQGSEA. V trimming: 5 bases; J trimming: 3 bases; junction bases outside the gene matches: 16. CDR3 DNA: TGCAGCGTTAACCCCTACGGGGGGGCCGGCGTAACAGATACGCAGTATTTT. Its protein is CSVNPYGGAGVTDTQYF.

This clonotype was observed many times. The chain recombines TRBV18 with TRBJ2-5; 9 bases agree with TRBD1. The CDR3 is 15 amino acids. V shed 4 bases, J shed 2 bases, and the junction held 5 bases outside the gene matches. CDR1 is KGHSH and CDR2 is LQKENI in the germline V gene. The CDR3: CASSLSGTGQETQYF. As DNA, the CDR3 is TGTGCCAGCTCACTTTCCGGGACAGGGCAAGAGACCCAGTACTTC.

The genes are TRBV15 and TRBJ1-5; perhaps TRBD1 as D (5 bases). The CDR3 extends over 16 amino acids. The germline CDR1 and CDR2 sequences are LNHNV and YYDKDF (reference sequence). The V end lost 3 bases, the J end lost 5 bases, and 17 bases lay between the germline ends. CDR3 in amino acids: CATSRGVWGTDQPQHF. CDR3 DNA: TGTGCCACCAGCAGGGGGGTGTGGGGGACCGATCAGCCCCAGCATTTT. Looking up the rest from reference TRBV15 and TRBJ1-5 gives the full variable domain: DAMVIQNPRYQVTQFGKPVTLSCSQTLNHNVMYWYQQKSSQAPKLLFHYYDKDFNNEADTPDNFQSRRPNTSFCFLDIRSPGLGDTAMYLCATSRGVWGTDQPQHFGDGTRLSIL.

This clonotype was seen more than once but under ten times. The chain recombines TRBV19 with TRBJ1-5, with D possibly being TRBD1 (6 bases). CDR1 is LNHDA, CDR2 SQIVND, per germline (reference sequence). Trimming stripped 3 bases from V and 3 bases from J, with 12 bases between. The CDR3 is 15 amino acids. This CDR3 reads CASSMGGGNNQPQHF. The CDR3 DNA sequence: TGTGCCAGTAGTATGGGAGGGGGGAACAATCAGCCCCAGCATTTT.

In its sample, this clonotype was seen many times. Given a much more abundant clone one base away, this may be a read error. The V gene is TRBV6-1, the J gene TRBJ2-7, with 8 nucleotides matching TRBD1. CDR1 is MNHNS, CDR2 SASEGT, per germline. The CDR3 spans 14 residues. V lost 5 bases, J lost 2 bases, and 5 bases stayed unmatched. The DNA of the CDR3 is TGTGCCAGCAGTTTACGGACAGGGACCTACGAGCAGTACTTC. Its protein is CASSLRTGTYEQYF.

The chain joins TRBV29-1 to TRBJ2-1; D remains unclear. CDR1 and CDR2 (germline): SQVTM, ANQGSEA. CDR3 size: 9 residues. With 4 bases removed from V and 10 bases from J, the gap between germline ends came to 5 bases. CDR3 region: CSVGWEQFF. The CDR3, as DNA: TGCAGCGTTGGGTGGGAGCAGTTCTTC.

V gene TRBV7-9 combines with J gene TRBJ1-2; D is unresolved. The CDR3 is made up of 14 amino acids. Germline values: CDR1 SEHNR, CDR2 FQNEAQ (reference sequence). Trimming took off 2 bases at V and 8 bases at J, with 15 bases between the two ends. CDR3 residues: CASSLSPGLKGYTF. The CDR3 DNA reads TGTGCCAGCAGCTTATCTCCCGGGCTGAAAGGCTACACCTTC.

This clonotype was recorded a few times. This chain links TRBV12-5 with TRBJ1-1, with a possible D match to TRBD1 (5 bases). Germline CDR1 LGHNT, CDR2 FRNRAP. The V end was cut by 3 bases, the J end by 0 bases, with 11 bases between. The CDR3 runs to 15 residues. CDR3 bases: TGTGCTAGTGGTTTCGACAGCCTCATGAACACTGAAGCTTTCTTT. This sequence encodes CASGFDSLMNTEAFF. Supplemented by reference TRBV12-5 and TRBJ1-1, the full variable domain reads DARVTQTPRHKVTEMGQEVTMRCQPILGHNTVFWYRQTMMQGLELLAYFRNRAPLDDSGMPKDRFSAEMPDATLATLKIQPSEPRDSAVYFCASGFDSLMNTEAFFGQGTRLTVV.

There are many counts of this clonotype. This chain joins TRBV12-3 or TRBV12-4 and TRBJ1-5; D remains ambiguous. CDR3 length: 12 residues. Trimming left V 2 bases short and J 7 bases short, with 6 bases between. CDR3 residues: CASSLRRQPQHF. The CDR3 nucleotides are TGTGCCAGCAGTTTAAGACGGCAGCCCCAGCATTTT.